The 8 T cell receptor beta chains below all came from one sample that was sequenced in a study of blood T cell repertoires in COVID-19. Using immunoSEQ multiplex PCR, the repertoire was profiled, and TCRdb retains in-frame clones only, with some absent. The sample records 300,000 to 350,000 clones, 80% to 90% being singletons. Sequencing was carried out using PBMCs or T cells enriched from blood (not recorded which). Receptors were obtained from a man aged 25 to 45 who had recovered from COVID-19.

The J gene is TRBJ2-1, the V gene TRBV28; D is possibly TRBD2 (7 bases). The germline V gene encodes CDR1 MDHEN and CDR2 SYDVKM. This CDR3 is 17 amino acids long. V lost 4 bases to trimming and J lost 0 bases, with 16 bases between them. The CDR3 region is CASSSPFGGLSYNEQFF. The CDR3 nucleotides are TGTGCCAGCAGTTCCCCCTTCGGGGGGCTCTCCTACAATGAGCAGTTCTTC.

The chain carries TRBV4-1 and TRBJ1-6, with unresolved D. This CDR3 has 15 amino acids. CDR1 is MGHRA, CDR2 YSYEKL, per germline. The V end lost 1 base, the J end lost 10 bases, and 14 bases lay between the germline ends. The CDR3 loop reads CASSQGGGTGSPLHF. CDR3 nucleotide sequence: TGCGCCAGCAGCCAAGGGGGAGGCACGGGGTCACCCCTCCACTTT.

This sequence joins TRBV2 and TRBJ1-5; D not certain. Trimming left V 4 bases short and J 2 bases short, with 9 bases between. The CDR3 runs 14 residues. The germline CDR1 and CDR2 sequences are SNHLY and FYNNEI. CDR3: CASSGIAGNQPQHF. The CDR3 region has the DNA TGTGCCAGCAGTGGCATAGCGGGCAATCAGCCCCAGCATTTT.

This clone was detected only a few times. This chain links TRBV5-4 with TRBJ2-7; possibly TRBD2 for D (5 bases). V shed 4 bases and J shed 4 bases, with 18 bases lying between them. The CDR3 has 15 amino acids. Germline-derived CDR1 and CDR2 are SGHNT and YYREEE (reference sequence). The CDR3: CASSGPGLGGYEQYF. In DNA form, the CDR3 reads TGTGCCAGCAGCGGACCGGGCCTTGGCGGGTACGAGCAGTACTTC.

This clone was recorded only once. This chain connects TRBV7-2 to TRBJ2-5; 10 positions agree with TRBD2. Germline values: CDR1 SGHTA, CDR2 FQGNSA. V lost 4 bases and J lost 5; bases outside the gene matches: 1. The CDR3 is 13 amino acids. The CDR3 region is CASSSTSGETQYF. The DNA of the CDR3 is TGTGCCAGCAGCTCGACTAGCGGGGAGACCCAGTACTTC.

The V and J genes are TRBV9 and TRBJ1-6; tentative D call: TRBD1 (6 bases). Trimming pared 2 bases from V and 6 bases from J, leaving 12 bases between. The germline gives CDR1 SGDLS, CDR2 YYNGEE. The CDR3 has 15 residues. CDR3 sequence (DNA): TGTGCCAGCAGCGTGGGGAGGGGGGCTAATTCACCCCTCCACTTT. Amino acids: CASSVGRGANSPLHF.

The chain joins TRBV25-1 to TRBJ1-5; perhaps TRBD1 as D (6 bases). This CDR3 spans 14 amino acids. V was shortened by 3 bases and J by 6 bases, with 12 bases between the two germline ends. Germline CDR1 and CDR2: MGHDK and SYGVNS. CDR3 coding DNA: TGTGCCAGCAGTGAGGTGGGGGACACTCAGCCCCAGCATTTT. Its protein is CASSEVGDTQPQHF.

V gene TRBV19 combines with J gene TRBJ1-1; D is perhaps TRBD1 (5 bases). Germline-derived CDR1 and CDR2 are LNHDA and SQIVND (reference sequence). There are 14 residues in the CDR3. V lost 6 bases and J 4 bases, leaving 15 bases between the germline ends. In DNA form, the CDR3 reads TGTGCCAGTAGGGTCACGGGGGGGAGCACTGAAGCTTTCTTT. Its protein product is CASRVTGGSTEAFF.